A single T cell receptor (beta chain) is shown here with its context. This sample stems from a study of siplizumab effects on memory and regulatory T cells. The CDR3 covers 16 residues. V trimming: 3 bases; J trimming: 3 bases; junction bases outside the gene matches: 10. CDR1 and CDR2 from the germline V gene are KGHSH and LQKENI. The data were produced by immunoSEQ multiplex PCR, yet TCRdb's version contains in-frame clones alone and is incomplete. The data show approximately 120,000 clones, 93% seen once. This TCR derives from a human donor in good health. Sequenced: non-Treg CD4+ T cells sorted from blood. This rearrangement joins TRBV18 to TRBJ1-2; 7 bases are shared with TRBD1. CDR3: CASSPVSAGTDYGYTF. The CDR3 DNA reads TGTGCCAGCTCACCCGTCTCGGCCGGGACAGACTATGGCTACACCTTC.